The 3 T cell receptor beta chains below come from one sample, sequenced in a study of shared clonotypes between healthy human individuals. This table comes from immunoSEQ multiplex PCR, and its TCRdb copy is limited to in-frame clones, with some not included. The sample has about half a million clones, 70% to 85% seen once. Sequencing was carried out using PBMCs. The receptor source for this set is a woman aged 40 to 50 in good health. Some clones in this sample may be carry-over from other donors' samples.

The chain couples TRBV2 to TRBJ2-6, with TRBD1 matching 7 bases. Trimming at V came to 7 bases and at J to 2 bases, leaving 2 bases not matched to a gene. The CDR3 is 14 amino acids. Per the germline V gene, CDR1 is SNHLY and CDR2 is FYNNEI. The CDR3: CASNQGAGANVLTF. The CDR3 nucleotides read TGTGCCAGCAATCAGGGGGCTGGGGCCAACGTCCTGACTTTC. Supplemented by reference TRBV2 and TRBJ2-6, the full variable domain reads EPEVTQTPSHQVTQMGQEVILRCVPISNHLYFYWYRQILGQKVEFLVSFYNNEISEKSEIFDDQFSVERPDGSNFTLKIRSTKLEDSAMYFCASNQGAGANVLTFGAGSRLTVL.

The rearrangement joins TRBV20-1 to TRBJ2-2; unclear D gene. V was trimmed by 0 bases and J by 9 bases, leaving 5 bases between them. The CDR3 is 11 residues long. CDR1 and CDR2 (germline): DFQATT, SNEGSKA (reference sequence). CDR3 sequence reads: CSARDPRELFF. As DNA, the CDR3 is TGCAGTGCTAGAGATCCCCGGGAGCTGTTTTTT.

This chain links TRBV7-2 with TRBJ2-5, with D possibly matching TRBD2 (5 bases). Trimming left V 1 base short and J 9 bases short, with 12 bases between. The germline CDR1 and CDR2 sequences are SGHTA and FQGNSA. The CDR3 loop spans 13 amino acids. The CDR3, as DNA: TGTGCCAGCAGCTTAGACCCGAGCGGTCCCCAGTACTTC. Encoded protein: CASSLDPSGPQYF.